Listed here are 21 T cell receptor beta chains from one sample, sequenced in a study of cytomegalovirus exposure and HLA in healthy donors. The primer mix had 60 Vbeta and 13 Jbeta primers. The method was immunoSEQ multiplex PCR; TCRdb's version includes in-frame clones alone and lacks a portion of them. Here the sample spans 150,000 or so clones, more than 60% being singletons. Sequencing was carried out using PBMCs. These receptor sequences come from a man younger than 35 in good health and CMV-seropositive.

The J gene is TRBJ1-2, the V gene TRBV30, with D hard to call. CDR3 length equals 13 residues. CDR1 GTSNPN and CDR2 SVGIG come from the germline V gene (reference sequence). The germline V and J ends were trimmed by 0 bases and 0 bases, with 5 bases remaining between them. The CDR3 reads CAWSVSANYGYTF. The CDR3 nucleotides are TGTGCCTGGAGTGTGAGTGCTAACTATGGCTACACCTTC.

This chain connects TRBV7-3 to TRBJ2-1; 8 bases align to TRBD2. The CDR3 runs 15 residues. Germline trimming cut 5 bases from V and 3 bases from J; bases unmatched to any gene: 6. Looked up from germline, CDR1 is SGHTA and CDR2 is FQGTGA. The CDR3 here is CASSPPGLGYNEQFF. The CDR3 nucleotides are TGTGCCAGCAGCCCTCCGGGACTAGGCTACAATGAGCAGTTCTTC.

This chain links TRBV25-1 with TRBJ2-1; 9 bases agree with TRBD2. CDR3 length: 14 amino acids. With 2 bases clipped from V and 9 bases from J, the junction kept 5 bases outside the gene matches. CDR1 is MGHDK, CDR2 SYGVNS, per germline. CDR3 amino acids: CASSEEREEGEQFF. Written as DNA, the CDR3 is TGTGCCAGCAGTGAAGAGCGGGAGGAAGGTGAGCAGTTCTTC.

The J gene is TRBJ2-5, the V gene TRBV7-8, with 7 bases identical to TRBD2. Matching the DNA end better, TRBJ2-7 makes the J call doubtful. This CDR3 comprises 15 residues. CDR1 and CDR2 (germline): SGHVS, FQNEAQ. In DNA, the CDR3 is TGTGCCAGCAGCGGACGAGCGGGACCCGCCTACGAGCAGTACTTC. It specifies CASSGRAGPAYEQYF.

The CDR3, as DNA: TGTGCCAGCAGCCGAACCGGGACAGGGGCCTACGAGCAGTACTTC. It codes for CASSRTGTGAYEQYF. The chain combines TRBV7-9 with TRBJ2-7; 10 bases fit TRBD1. The CDR3 sequence is 15 residues long. CDR1 is SEHNR, CDR2 FQNEAQ, per germline (reference sequence). V lost 5 bases to trimming and J lost 2 bases; unmatched junction nucleotides: 6.

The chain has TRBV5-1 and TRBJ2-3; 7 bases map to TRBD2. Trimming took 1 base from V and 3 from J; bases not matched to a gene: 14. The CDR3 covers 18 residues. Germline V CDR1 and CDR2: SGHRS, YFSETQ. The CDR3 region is CASSLLGVGGSRTDTQYF. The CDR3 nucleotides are TGCGCCAGCAGCTTGTTAGGCGTGGGCGGGAGTAGAACAGATACGCAGTATTTT.

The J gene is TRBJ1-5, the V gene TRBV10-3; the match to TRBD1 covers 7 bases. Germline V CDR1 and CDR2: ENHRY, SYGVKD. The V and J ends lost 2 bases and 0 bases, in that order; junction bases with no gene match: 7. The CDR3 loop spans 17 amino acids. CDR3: CAISEHDRAISNQPQHF. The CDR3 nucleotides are TGTGCCATCAGTGAGCACGACAGGGCGATTAGCAATCAGCCCCAGCATTTT.

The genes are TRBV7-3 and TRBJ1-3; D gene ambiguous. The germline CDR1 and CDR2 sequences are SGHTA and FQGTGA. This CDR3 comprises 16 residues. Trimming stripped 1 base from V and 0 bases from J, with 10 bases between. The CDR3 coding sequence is TGTGCCAGCAGCTTAAACCCACAGAGCTCTGGAAACACCATATATTTT. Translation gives CASSLNPQSSGNTIYF.

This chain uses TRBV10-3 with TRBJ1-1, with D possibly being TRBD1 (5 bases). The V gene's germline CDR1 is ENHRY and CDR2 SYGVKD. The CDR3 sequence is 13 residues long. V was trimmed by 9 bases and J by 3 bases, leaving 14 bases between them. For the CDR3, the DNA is TGTGCCATGGGGGGGGGACCCCACACTGAAGCTTTCTTT. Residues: CAMGGGPHTEAFF.

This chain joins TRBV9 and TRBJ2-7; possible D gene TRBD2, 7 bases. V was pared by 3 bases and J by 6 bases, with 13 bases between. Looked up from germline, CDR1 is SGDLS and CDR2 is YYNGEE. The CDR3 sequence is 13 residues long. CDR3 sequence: CASSGEGGGEQYF. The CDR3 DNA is TGTGCCAGCAGCGGAGAGGGGGGGGGCGAGCAGTACTTC.

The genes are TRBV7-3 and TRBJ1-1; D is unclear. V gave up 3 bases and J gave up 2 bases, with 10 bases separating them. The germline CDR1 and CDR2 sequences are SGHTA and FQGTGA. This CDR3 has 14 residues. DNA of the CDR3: TGTGCCAGCAGCTTGACCGGAGGAAACACTGAAGCTTTCTTT. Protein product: CASSLTGGNTEAFF.

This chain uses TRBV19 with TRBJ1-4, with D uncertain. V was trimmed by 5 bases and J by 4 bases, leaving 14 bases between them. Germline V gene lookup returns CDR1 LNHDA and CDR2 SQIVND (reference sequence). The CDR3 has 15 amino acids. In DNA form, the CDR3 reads TGTGCCAGTAGTTTTTTGAGAGGAGGTAATGAAAAACTGTTTTTT. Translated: CASSFLRGGNEKLFF.

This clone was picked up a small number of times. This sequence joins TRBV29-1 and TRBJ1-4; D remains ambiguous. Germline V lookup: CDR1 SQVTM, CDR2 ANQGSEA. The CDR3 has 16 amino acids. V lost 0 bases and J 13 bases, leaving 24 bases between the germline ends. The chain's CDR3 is CSVEDRAAQYKPRLFF. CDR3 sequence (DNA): TGCAGCGTTGAAGATCGTGCAGCGCAATACAAACCTCGACTGTTTTTT.

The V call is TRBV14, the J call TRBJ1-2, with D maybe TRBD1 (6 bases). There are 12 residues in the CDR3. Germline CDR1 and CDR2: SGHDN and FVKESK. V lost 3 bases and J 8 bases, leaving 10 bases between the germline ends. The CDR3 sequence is CASSHNRAGYTF. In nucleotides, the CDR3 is TGTGCCAGCAGCCACAACAGGGCCGGCTACACCTTC.

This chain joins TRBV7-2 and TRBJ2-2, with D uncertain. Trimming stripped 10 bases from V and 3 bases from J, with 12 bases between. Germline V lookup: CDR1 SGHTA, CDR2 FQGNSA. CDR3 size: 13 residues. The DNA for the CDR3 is TGTGCCACCCAAATGGGCCACACCGGGGAGCTGTTTTTT. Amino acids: CATQMGHTGELFF.

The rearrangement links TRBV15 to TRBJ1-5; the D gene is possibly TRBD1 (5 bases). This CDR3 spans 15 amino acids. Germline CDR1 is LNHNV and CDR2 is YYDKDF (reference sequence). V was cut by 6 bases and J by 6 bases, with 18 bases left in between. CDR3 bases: TGTGCCACCAGTCCCCGGGACTCATTTTCTCAGCCCCAGCATTTT. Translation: CATSPRDSFSQPQHF.

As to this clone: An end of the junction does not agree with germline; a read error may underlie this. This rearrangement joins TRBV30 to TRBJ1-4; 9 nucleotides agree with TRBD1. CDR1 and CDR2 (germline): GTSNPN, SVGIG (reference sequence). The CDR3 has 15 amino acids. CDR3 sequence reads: CTWSGGTGRNEKLFF. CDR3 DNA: TGTACCTGGAGTGGAGGGACAGGGAGAAATGAAAAACTGTTTTTT.

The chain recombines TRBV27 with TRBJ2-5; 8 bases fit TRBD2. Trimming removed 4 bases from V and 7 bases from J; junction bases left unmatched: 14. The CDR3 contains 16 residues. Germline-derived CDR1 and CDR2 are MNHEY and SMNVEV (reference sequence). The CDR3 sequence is CASSSTGTSQVGTQYF. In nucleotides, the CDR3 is TGTGCCAGCAGTTCTACCGGGACTAGTCAAGTAGGGACCCAGTACTTC.

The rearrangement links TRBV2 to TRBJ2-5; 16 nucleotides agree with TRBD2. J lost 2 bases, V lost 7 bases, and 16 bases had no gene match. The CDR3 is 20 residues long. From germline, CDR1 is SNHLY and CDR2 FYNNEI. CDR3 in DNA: TGTGCCAGCAAAAGGGGGCGCAGCACGGGACTAGCGGGAGGGCAAGAGACCCAGTACTTC. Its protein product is CASKRGRSTGLAGGQETQYF.

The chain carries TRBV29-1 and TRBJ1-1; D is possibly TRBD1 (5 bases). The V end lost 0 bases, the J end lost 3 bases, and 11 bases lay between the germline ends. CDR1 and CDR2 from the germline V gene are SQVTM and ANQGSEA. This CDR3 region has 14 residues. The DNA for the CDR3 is TGCAGCGTTGAAGATAGAGCAGGGTACACTGAAGCTTTCTTT. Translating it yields CSVEDRAGYTEAFF.

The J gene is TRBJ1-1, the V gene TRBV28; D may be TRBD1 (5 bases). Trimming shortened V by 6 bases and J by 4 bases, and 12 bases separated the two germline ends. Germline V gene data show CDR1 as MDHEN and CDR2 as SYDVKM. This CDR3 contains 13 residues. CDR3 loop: CASRLRGGTEAFF. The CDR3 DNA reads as TGTGCCAGCAGGCTACGCGGGGGCACTGAAGCTTTCTTT.